This T cell receptor (beta chain) was sequenced for a study of blood T cell repertoires in COVID-19. The CDR3 length is 15 residues. V was pared by 7 bases and J by 4 bases, with 19 bases between. Germline values: CDR1 MNHEY, CDR2 SMNVEV (reference sequence). In the authors' methods: Amplification from reference gene primers served as the basis for estimated nucleated cell counts. Sequenced by immunoSEQ multiplex PCR; TCRdb stores in-frame clones only, minus some. Clone size and V and J calls were adopted from that table, with D and trimming inferred from the DNA. This table has 330,000 or so clones, 88% appearing once. Participants' reported clinical history set cohort assignment. Shortly before study entry, within 2 weeks, exposed participants had met a COVID-19 case.

The source of this sequence is a woman aged 25 to 39 who had been exposed to COVID-19. The J gene is TRBJ2-5, the V gene TRBV27; D may be TRBD1 (6 bases). Sequencing was carried out using PBMCs or T cells enriched from blood (not recorded which). The DNA of the CDR3 is TGTGCCAGCACCCGGTTGGGGGCTCTTCGAGAGACCCAGTACTTC. Its translation is CASTRLGALRETQYF.